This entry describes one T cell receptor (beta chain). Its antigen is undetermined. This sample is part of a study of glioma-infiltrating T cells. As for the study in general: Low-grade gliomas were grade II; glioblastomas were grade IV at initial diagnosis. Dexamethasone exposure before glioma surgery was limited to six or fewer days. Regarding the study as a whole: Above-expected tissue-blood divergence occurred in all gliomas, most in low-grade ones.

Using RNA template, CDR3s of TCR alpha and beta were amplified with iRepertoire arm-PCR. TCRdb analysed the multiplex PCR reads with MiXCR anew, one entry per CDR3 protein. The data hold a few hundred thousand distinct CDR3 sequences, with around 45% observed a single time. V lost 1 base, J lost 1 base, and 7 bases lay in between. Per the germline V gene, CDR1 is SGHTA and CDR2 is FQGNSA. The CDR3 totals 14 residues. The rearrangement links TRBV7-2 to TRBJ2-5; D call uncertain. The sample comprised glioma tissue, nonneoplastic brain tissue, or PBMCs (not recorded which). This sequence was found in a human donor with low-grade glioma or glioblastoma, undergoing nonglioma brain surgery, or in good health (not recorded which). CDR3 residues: CASSLGFTQETQYF. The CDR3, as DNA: TGTGCCAGCAGCTTAGGGTTTACCCAAGAGACCCAGTACTTC.